This TCR beta chain was documented in a study of low-dose radiotherapy and immunotherapy resistance in tumors. Overall study: Cohort 1 got 0.5 Gy per fraction every 2 weeks, 6.5 Gy in total.

This clonotype was observed at least ten times. V was pared by 1 base and J by 7 bases, with 17 bases between. The CDR3 contains 15 residues. Germline values: CDR1 LGHNA, CDR2 YSLEER. Time point described: before trial treatment. Donors were administered nivolumab, ipilimumab, aspirin and low-dose cyclophosphamide, together with low-dose radiotherapy. Gene-specific TRAV and TRBV primers were used for first-strand cDNA, covering alpha and beta chains. Both a constant-region primer and a V-primer adapter served to amplify TCRs across 15 to 25 PCR cycles. TCRdb used MiXCR to reprocess the reads, holding one entry per CDR3 protein. Among 85,000 to 100,000 distinct CDR3 sequences listed, roughly 9% were seen once.

This sequence was found in a male donor with prostate cancer. J is TRBJ2-7 and V is TRBV4-3; D is uncertain. Sequencing used PBMCs, obtained before treatment. This chain's CDR3 is CASSQALTPSREQYF. The CDR3 bases are TGCGCCAGCAGCCAAGCGCTGACCCCATCCCGGGAGCAGTACTTC.